Each of the 24 T cell receptor beta chains below was sequenced from the same sample in a study of T cell responses to AZD1222 COVID-19 vaccine. The repertoire was sequenced with immunoSEQ multiplex PCR; TCRdb's copy has only in-frame clones and lacks some. The sample has around 140,000 clones; roughly nine tenths are singletons. The specimen was peripheral blood, collected on day 0 of AZD1222 vaccination. These receptors all come from an adult in good health.

V gene TRBV27 combines with J gene TRBJ2-2, with 8 positions matching TRBD2. CDR3 length equals 16 residues. After removal of 2 bases from V and 5 bases from J, the junction contained 7 bases not matched to a gene. CDR1 and CDR2 from the germline V gene are MNHEY and SMNVEV (reference sequence). CDR3 residues: CASSLPRGGRTGELFF. The CDR3 DNA sequence: TGTGCCAGCAGTTTACCTCGGGGGGGCCGGACCGGGGAGCTGTTTTTT.

The rearrangement uses TRBV5-1 and TRBJ2-6, with 10 bases matching TRBD1. Trimming at V came to 4 bases and at J to 2 bases, leaving 9 bases not matched to a gene. The CDR3 extends over 18 amino acids. The germline CDR1 and CDR2 sequences are SGHRS and YFSETQ. The CDR3 sequence: CASSPLGQGRAGANVLTF. CDR3 DNA: TGCGCCAGCAGCCCCCTGGGACAGGGGAGAGCTGGGGCCAACGTCCTGACTTTC.

About this clone itself: At one boundary the junction diverges from the germline segment, which might be a read error. The chain has TRBV12-3 or TRBV12-4 and TRBJ1-2, with D maybe TRBD1 (5 bases). The CDR3 loop spans 13 amino acids. CDR3 nucleotide sequence: TGTGCCAGCAGTCGGTCAGGGAATCTGGAAATGCCCTTC. Translating gives CASSRSGNLEMPF.

The J gene is TRBJ2-1, the V gene TRBV5-4; 7 bases map to TRBD2. V trimming: 3 bases; J trimming: 5 bases; junction bases outside the gene matches: 8. The CDR3 length is 15 residues. Germline V gene lookup returns CDR1 SGHNT and CDR2 YYREEE (reference sequence). CDR3 residues: CASSYLSSGNNEQFF. CDR3 sequence (DNA): TGTGCCAGCAGCTACCTGTCTAGCGGCAACAATGAGCAGTTCTTC.

The chain has TRBV19 and TRBJ1-6; TRBD1 is a possible D gene (6 bases). With 3 bases removed from V and 6 bases from J, the gap between germline ends came to 15 bases. Germline-derived CDR1 and CDR2 are LNHDA and SQIVND (reference sequence). CDR3 length: 16 residues. CDR3 nucleotides: TGTGCCAGTAGTATCCTCCCAGGGGCCAGTAATTCACCCCTCCACTTT. Translating it yields CASSILPGASNSPLHF.

V is TRBV5-8 and J is TRBJ1-3; D is ambiguous. V was pared by 5 bases and J by 0 bases, with 21 bases between. CDR1 is SGHTS, CDR2 YDEGEE, per germline. The CDR3 covers 18 residues. The CDR3 region is CASSFGVGRWSSGNTIYF. The CDR3 coding sequence is TGTGCCAGCAGTTTCGGGGTTGGTCGCTGGAGCTCTGGAAACACCATATATTTT.

V gene TRBV27 combines with J gene TRBJ2-7; TRBD2 matches at 13 bases. CDR3 length: 15 residues. The V gene's germline CDR1 is MNHEY and CDR2 SMNVEV (reference sequence). J gave up 2 bases and V 2 bases, and 0 bases lay outside the gene matches. The CDR3 loop reads CASSLGTSGTYEQYF. CDR3 DNA: TGTGCCAGCAGTTTAGGGACTAGCGGGACCTACGAGCAGTACTTC.

The chain couples TRBV5-1 to TRBJ2-1; D tentatively reads TRBD1 or TRBD2 (6 bases each). Trimming pared 3 bases from V and 5 bases from J, leaving 15 bases between. Germline V lookup: CDR1 SGHRS, CDR2 YFSETQ. The length of the CDR3 is 15 residues. CDR3 bases: TGCGCCAGCAGCTGGGGGGTGGACAGAGACAATGAGCAGTTCTTC. Translated: CASSWGVDRDNEQFF. The entire variable domain, with the rest obtained from reference TRBV5-1 and TRBJ2-1, is as follows: KAGVTQTPRYLIKTRGQQVTLSCSPISGHRSVSWYQQTPGQGLQFLFEYFSETQRNKGNFPGRFSGRQFSNSRSEMNVSTLELGDSALYLCASSWGVDRDNEQFFGPGTRLTVL.

This chain joins TRBV6-5 and TRBJ2-7, with 8 bases aligning to TRBD1. The germline V gene encodes CDR1 MNHEY and CDR2 SVGAGI. The CDR3 has 14 amino acids. V gave up 4 bases and J gave up 6 bases; unmatched junction bases: 8. The CDR3 nucleotides are TGTGCCAGCAGTTTATCGCAGGGGGCGGGCGAGCAGTACTTC. This translates into CASSLSQGAGEQYF.

J is TRBJ2-7 and V is TRBV6-2 or TRBV6-3; D is possibly TRBD1 or TRBD2 (7 bases each). Between the trimmed V and J ends, which lost 2 bases and 7 bases, there was a span of 12 bases. The CDR3 extends over 13 amino acids. CDR1 and CDR2 from the germline V gene are MNHEY and SVGEGT. The CDR3 loop is CASSYPRGGEQYF. The CDR3 DNA reads TGTGCCAGCAGTTACCCCAGGGGGGGAGAGCAGTACTTC.

This chain uses TRBV11-3 with TRBJ1-1; 7 nucleotides agree with TRBD1. CDR3 size: 12 residues. The germline gives CDR1 SGHNT, CDR2 YENEEA. J gave up 5 bases and V 5 bases, and 2 bases lay outside the gene matches. For the CDR3, the DNA is TGTGCCAGCAGCCACAGGGGAACTGAAGCTTTCTTT. Amino acid sequence: CASSHRGTEAFF.

In DNA form, the CDR3 reads TGTGCCACCAGCGAAAGACGGTGGAGGAGCAATCAGCCCCAGCATTTT. It is translated as CATSERRWRSNQPQHF. V gene TRBV15 combines with J gene TRBJ1-5; D call uncertain. V lost 5 bases and J lost 1, with 15 bases in between. The CDR3 extends over 16 amino acids. The V gene's germline CDR1 is LNHNV and CDR2 YYDKDF (reference sequence). The variable domain in full, with the rest retrieved from reference TRBV15 and TRBJ1-5, is DAMVIQNPRYQVTQFGKPVTLSCSQTLNHNVMYWYQQKSSQAPKLLFHYYDKDFNNEADTPDNFQSRRPNTSFCFLDIRSPGLGDTAMYLCATSERRWRSNQPQHFGDGTRLSIL.

The rearrangement joins TRBV2 to TRBJ2-2, with 10 nucleotides matching TRBD2. Germline V gene data show CDR1 as SNHLY and CDR2 as FYNNEI. Losses at the gene ends were 3 bases for V and 6 bases for J; bases not matched to a gene: 4. The CDR3 extends over 15 amino acids. The CDR3 DNA reads as TGTGCCAGCAGTGAGGGGCTAGCGGGAGCCGGGGAGCTGTTTTTT. Its translation is CASSEGLAGAGELFF.

The rearrangement joins TRBV19 to TRBJ2-1; D remains unclear. With 1 base removed from V and 9 bases from J, the gap between germline ends came to 7 bases. The CDR3 length is 12 residues. The germline V gene has CDR1 LNHDA and CDR2 SQIVND (reference sequence). The DNA for the CDR3 is TGTGCCAGTAGTATAGTACGAGGTGAGCAGTTCTTC. It yields the protein CASSIVRGEQFF. Based on the CDR3 plus reference TRBV19 and TRBJ2-1, the full variable domain is DGGITQSPKYLFRKEGQNVTLSCEQNLNHDAMYWYRQDPGQGLRLIYYSQIVNDFQKGDIAEGYSVSREKKESFPLTVTSAQKNPTAFYLCASSIVRGEQFFGPGTRLTVL.

V and J are TRBV19 and TRBJ2-3, with D perhaps matching TRBD2 (5 bases). CDR1 is LNHDA and CDR2 is SQIVND in the germline V gene (reference sequence). Trimming stripped 6 bases from V and 0 bases from J, with 16 bases between. The CDR3 is 16 residues long. Here the CDR3 reads CASRRAELTSTDTQYF. The CDR3 DNA is TGTGCCAGTAGGCGGGCCGAACTCACTAGCACAGATACGCAGTATTTT.

V usage is TRBV11-2 and J usage is TRBJ2-5; D is ambiguous. CDR1 and CDR2 (germline): SGHAT, FQNNGV. V gave up 6 bases and J gave up 5 bases, with 7 bases separating them. The CDR3 covers 11 residues. The CDR3 protein is CASSPMETQYF. The DNA for the CDR3 is TGTGCCAGCAGTCCGATGGAGACCCAGTACTTC.

The rearrangement joins TRBV5-4 to TRBJ2-1; TRBD2 agrees at 10 bases. The CDR3 consists of 14 residues. The germline V gene encodes CDR1 SGHNT and CDR2 YYREEE (reference sequence). V shed 4 bases, J shed 4 bases, and the junction held 2 bases outside the gene matches. The CDR3 protein is CASSRTSGYNEQFF. The CDR3 nucleotides read TGTGCCAGCAGCCGGACTAGCGGTTACAATGAGCAGTTCTTC.

The chain links TRBV3-1 (or the pseudogene TRBV3-2) to TRBJ2-6; 7 nucleotides agree with TRBD2. This CDR3 region has 15 residues. V lost 4 bases to trimming and J lost 0 bases; unmatched junction nucleotides: 0. Germline CDR1 reads LGHDT; CDR2 reads YNNKEL (reference sequence). The CDR3 DNA reads as TGTGCCAGCAGCCGACTAGCCTCTGGGGCCAACGTCCTGACTTTC. Protein: CASSRLASGANVLTF.

The chain carries TRBV11-3 and TRBJ2-1, with D possibly being TRBD2 (5 bases). The CDR3 covers 14 residues. Between the trimmed V and J ends, which lost 3 bases and 8 bases, there was a span of 14 bases. Per germline, CDR1 SGHNT and CDR2 YENEEA. CDR3 sequence (DNA): TGTGCCAGCAGCTTTCAGGACTCTAGGGATGAGCAGTTCTTC. This encodes CASSFQDSRDEQFF. The full variable domain, completed using reference TRBV11-3 and TRBJ2-1, is EAGVVQSPRYKIIEKKQPVAFWCNPISGHNTLYWYLQNLGQGPELLIRYENEEAVDDSQLPKDRFSAERLKGVDSTLKIQPAELGDSAVYLCASSFQDSRDEQFFGPGTRLTVL.

The rearrangement uses TRBV18 and TRBJ2-7; no clear D. This CDR3 is built from 16 residues. V was shortened by 1 base and J by 4 bases, with 17 bases between the two germline ends. The germline V gene encodes CDR1 KGHSH and CDR2 LQKENI. CDR3 sequence (DNA): TGTGCCAGCTCACCACAGCGACTTTTTACCGATTACGAGCAGTACTTC. It encodes CASSPQRLFTDYEQYF.

CDR3 coding DNA: TGTGCCAGCAGCGCCCGGACAGGGGAAGGTGGCTACACCTTC. It encodes CASSARTGEGGYTF. The rearrangement links TRBV9 to TRBJ1-2; the match to TRBD1 covers 9 bases. The V segment lost 3 bases and the J segment 7 bases; nucleotides outside the gene matches: 7. The CDR3 is made up of 14 amino acids. Germline V lookup: CDR1 SGDLS, CDR2 YYNGEE.

The rearrangement joins TRBV5-1 to TRBJ2-5; either TRBD1 or TRBD2 may fit D (5 bases each). The CDR3 has 17 amino acids. CDR1 SGHRS and CDR2 YFSETQ come from the germline V gene. With 3 bases removed from V and 3 bases from J, the gap between germline ends came to 21 bases. Here the CDR3 reads CASSYAPPGDGEETQYF. Written as DNA, the CDR3 is TGCGCCAGCAGCTATGCACCCCCCGGGGACGGAGAAGAGACCCAGTACTTC.

The rearrangement uses TRBV15 and TRBJ1-2; D possibly corresponds to TRBD1 (6 bases). The CDR3 runs to 16 residues. Germline lookup yields CDR1 LNHNV and CDR2 YYDKDF (reference sequence). Trimming cost V 0 bases and J 4 bases, with 15 bases left between them. This CDR3 is CATSRDRAGDAYGYTF. The CDR3 coding sequence is TGTGCCACCAGCAGAGATCGGGCAGGGGACGCCTATGGCTACACCTTC.

The table lists this clone with a count of one. The chain couples TRBV7-2 to TRBJ1-2; a weak D match, TRBD1 (6 bases). Germline V gene data show CDR1 as SGHTA and CDR2 as FQGNSA. The CDR3 consists of 13 residues. Trimming took 5 bases from V and 6 from J, leaving 13 bases between them. In DNA, the CDR3 is TGTGCCAGCAGCCAAACAGGGTCGGATGGCTACACCTTC. Its protein product is CASSQTGSDGYTF.